This paragraph covers one TCR beta chain sequence. Its cognate antigen is unknown. Method: immunoSEQ multiplex PCR; TCRdb's copy keeps in-frame clones and lacks some. This sample has some 140,000 clones, with around nine tenths found just once. This sample stems from a study of T cell responses to AZD1222 COVID-19 vaccine. Overall study results and limits: Spike-specific TCRs gained breadth and depth after people received two AZD1222 doses. Baseline seropositivity occurred in only a handful of AZD1222 recipients. Repertoires were obtained only post-peak T cell response.

V gave up 5 bases and J gave up 6 bases, with 19 bases separating them. Germline CDR1 WSHSY, CDR2 SAAADI. The CDR3 spans 16 residues. Sequencing used peripheral blood, obtained on day 0 of AZD1222 vaccination. This clonotype originated in an adult in good health. The rearrangement uses TRBV10-2 and TRBJ2-2, with unresolved D. This chain's CDR3 is CASSPTPGWGAGELFF. In DNA, the CDR3 is TGCGCCAGCAGTCCCACCCCCGGGTGGGGTGCCGGGGAGCTGTTTTTT.